What follows are 28 T cell receptor beta chains derived from one specimen sequenced in a study of shared clonotypes between healthy human individuals (dated by TCRdb to 2020 to 2021). CD8 naive samples were obtained by positive selection for CCR7 among CD45RO-negative cells, yielding a CD45RA+CCR7+ population from which TemRA cells were excluded. The library was built by means of the immunoSEQ multiplex PCR assay. As stored in TCRdb, this immuneACCESS dataset retains in-frame rearrangements with V and J assigned. A fraction of the clones does not appear; measured against another copy, unresolved V genes explain less than half of the discrepancy, and the remainder lacks a known reason. The sample has about 2 million clones on record, about 95% of them singletons. Around 1.2% of the sample is taken by the ten largest. The sequencing input was naive CD8+ T cells sorted from blood. The cell subset or site label, read with the paper, signifies: CD45RA+CCR7+. The receptor set was obtained from a man younger than 35 in good health.

The V gene is TRBV27, the J gene TRBJ2-7; 9 bases match TRBD1. Germline V gene lookup returns CDR1 MNHEY and CDR2 SMNVEV (reference sequence). V lost 0 bases, J lost 0 bases, and 6 bases stayed unmatched. The CDR3 covers 17 residues. For the CDR3, the DNA is TGTGCCAGCAGTTTATCTCAGGGGGACAGGGCCTCCTACGAGCAGTACTTC. It translates to CASSLSQGDRASYEQYF.

The CDR3 loop is CASSYTKTGDEAFF. The CDR3 bases are TGTGCCAGCAGTTACACTAAGACAGGGGATGAAGCTTTCTTT. The chain couples TRBV6-6 to TRBJ1-1; 8 bases fit TRBD1. Germline CDR1 reads MNHNY; CDR2 reads SVGAGI (reference sequence). Germline trimming cut 2 bases from V and 7 bases from J; bases unmatched to any gene: 6. CDR3 length: 14 amino acids.

The chain couples TRBV4-1 to TRBJ2-7; D tentatively fits TRBD1 or TRBD2 (5 bases each). The CDR3 has 14 residues. CDR1 and CDR2 (germline): MGHRA, YSYEKL. Trimming stripped 4 bases from V and 7 bases from J, with 17 bases between. In DNA form, the CDR3 reads TGCGCCAGCAGCCTCCGGGACGTATCGGGGGAGCAGTACTTC. Its protein product is CASSLRDVSGEQYF.

The J gene is TRBJ2-7, the V gene TRBV28, with D perhaps TRBD2 (5 bases). Trimming pared 5 bases from V and 0 bases from J, leaving 14 bases between. The CDR3 is 15 residues long. Germline V gene lookup returns CDR1 MDHEN and CDR2 SYDVKM. The CDR3 nucleotides read TGTGCCAGCAGTACCCGGGATTTAAGCTCCTACGAGCAGTACTTC. This gives the protein CASSTRDLSSYEQYF.

The chain recombines TRBV10-2 with TRBJ2-5, with 12 bases that match TRBD2. Trimming took 5 bases from V and 5 from J; bases not matched to a gene: 12. Germline CDR1 WSHSY, CDR2 SAAADI. The CDR3 loop spans 17 amino acids. CDR3 sequence reads: CASSPLAGGPEEETQYF. In nucleotides, the CDR3 is TGCGCCAGCAGTCCACTAGCGGGAGGCCCCGAGGAGGAGACCCAGTACTTC.

The V call is TRBV14, the J call TRBJ2-7, with TRBD1 identical over 9 bases. This CDR3 has 15 amino acids. Germline V CDR1 and CDR2: SGHDN, FVKESK. V was pared by 2 bases and J by 2 bases, with 4 bases of the junction left unmatched. CDR3 coding DNA: TGTGCCAGCAGCCAACAAGGGACAGGGACCTACGAGCAGTACTTC. Residues: CASSQQGTGTYEQYF.

This rearrangement joins TRBV9 to TRBJ1-1, with a possible D match to TRBD1 (6 bases). CDR1 SGDLS and CDR2 YYNGEE come from the germline V gene. The CDR3 extends over 15 amino acids. The germline V and J ends were trimmed by 2 bases and 6 bases, with 17 bases remaining between them. CDR3 residues: CASSVVQGGRAEAFF. CDR3 bases: TGTGCCAGCAGCGTGGTACAGGGCGGCAGGGCTGAAGCTTTCTTT.

The chain carries TRBV5-8 and TRBJ2-7; D may be TRBD2 (5 bases). The V gene's germline CDR1 is SGHTS and CDR2 YDEGEE. The CDR3 is made up of 15 amino acids. Trimming cost V 5 bases and J 6 bases, with 21 bases left between them. The CDR3 coding sequence is TGTGCCAGCAGTTTTAGTAGCGTCGGGCTAAGCGAGCAGTACTTC. Protein: CASSFSSVGLSEQYF.

The chain is built from TRBV6-5 and TRBJ2-1; D remains ambiguous. The germline CDR1 and CDR2 sequences are MNHEY and SVGAGI. V dropped 8 bases and J dropped 1 base, with 12 bases sitting between them. The CDR3 has 14 residues. Here the CDR3 reads CASFALGSYNEQFF. Written as DNA, the CDR3 is TGTGCCAGCTTCGCCCTCGGATCCTACAATGAGCAGTTCTTC.

The chain links TRBV30 to TRBJ2-1; the D gene is possibly TRBD2 (6 bases). Germline-derived CDR1 and CDR2 are GTSNPN and SVGIG (reference sequence). The germline V and J ends were trimmed by 1 base and 9 bases, with 10 bases remaining between them. The length of the CDR3 is 12 residues. In nucleotides, the CDR3 is TGTGCCTGGAGTGAGGTGGGAGGTGAGCAGTTCTTC. Amino acids: CAWSEVGGEQFF.

The V call is TRBV2, the J call TRBJ2-5; 14 bases line up with TRBD2. Looked up from germline, CDR1 is SNHLY and CDR2 is FYNNEI. V shed 1 base, J shed 4 bases, and the junction held 8 bases outside the gene matches. The length of the CDR3 is 18 residues. CDR3 coding DNA: TGTGCCAGCAGTGAAGGGGACAGGGGGACTAGCGGGAGAGAGACCCAGTACTTC. Amino acid sequence: CASSEGDRGTSGRETQYF.

This rearrangement joins TRBV4-1 to TRBJ2-1, with D possibly called TRBD1 or TRBD2 (5 bases each). In germline, CDR1 is MGHRA, CDR2 YSYEKL. V lost 0 bases to trimming and J lost 8 bases, with 23 bases between them. The CDR3 has 18 amino acids. CDR3 in amino acids: CASSQDSDDGTNGHEQFF. As DNA, the CDR3 is TGCGCCAGCAGCCAAGATAGTGACGACGGGACCAATGGACATGAGCAGTTCTTC.

The V and J genes are TRBV25-1 and TRBJ2-1; unclear D gene. The germline CDR1 and CDR2 sequences are MGHDK and SYGVNS. CDR3 length: 16 amino acids. Trimming cost V 3 bases and J 6 bases, with 18 bases left between them. This CDR3 reads CASSEAYVARGNEQFF. In DNA, the CDR3 is TGTGCCAGCAGTGAGGCTTATGTGGCCAGAGGCAATGAGCAGTTCTTC.

The J gene is TRBJ2-2, the V gene TRBV4-1; D unclear. Trimming shortened V by 2 bases and J by 7 bases, and 11 bases separated the two germline ends. CDR3 length equals 14 residues. Germline-derived CDR1 and CDR2 are MGHRA and YSYEKL. The CDR3 nucleotides are TGCGCCAGCAGCCAAATTCAGTCAAGCGGGGAGCTGTTTTTT. As protein: CASSQIQSSGELFF.

This rearrangement joins TRBV5-6 to TRBJ2-1, with 9 bases identical to TRBD2. Germline V gene lookup returns CDR1 SGHDT and CDR2 YYEEEE. V gave up 0 bases and J gave up 3 bases; unmatched junction bases: 4. The CDR3 is made up of 16 amino acids. For the CDR3, the DNA is TGTGCCAGCAGCTTGGCCTGGCGGGGGGGCTACAATGAGCAGTTCTTC. Translation gives CASSLAWRGGYNEQFF.

The chain has TRBV19 and TRBJ2-7; 8 bases align to TRBD2. This CDR3 spans 16 amino acids. Germline CDR1 is LNHDA and CDR2 is SQIVND (reference sequence). Losses at the gene ends were 6 bases for V and 5 bases for J; bases not matched to a gene: 15. The CDR3 DNA reads as TGTGCCAGTAGCGGTGAAGGACTAGCTGGCTTACACGAGCAGTACTTC. Translating gives CASSGEGLAGLHEQYF. The whole variable domain, remainder taken from reference TRBV19 and TRBJ2-7, is DGGITQSPKYLFRKEGQNVTLSCEQNLNHDAMYWYRQDPGQGLRLIYYSQIVNDFQKGDIAEGYSVSREKKESFPLTVTSAQKNPTAFYLCASSGEGLAGLHEQYFGPGTRLTVT.

The rearrangement links TRBV5-1 to TRBJ2-3, with TRBD2 identical over 8 bases. Germline V lookup: CDR1 SGHRS, CDR2 YFSETQ. The CDR3 has 16 amino acids. Trimming at V came to 1 base and at J to 0 bases, leaving 4 bases not matched to a gene. The CDR3 coding sequence is TGCGCCAGCAGCTTGCGGGGGGGCTCAAGCACAGATACGCAGTATTTT. Translation gives CASSLRGGSSTDTQYF. The entire variable domain, with the rest obtained from reference TRBV5-1 and TRBJ2-3, is as follows: KAGVTQTPRYLIKTRGQQVTLSCSPISGHRSVSWYQQTPGQGLQFLFEYFSETQRNKGNFPGRFSGRQFSNSRSEMNVSTLELGDSALYLCASSLRGGSSTDTQYFGPGTRLTVL.

This rearrangement joins TRBV6-1 to TRBJ2-1; 10 bases are shared with TRBD2. Germline CDR1 MNHNS, CDR2 SASEGT. The V and J ends lost 3 bases and 5 bases, in that order; junction bases with no gene match: 7. This CDR3 has 16 amino acids. The CDR3 region is CASSDGAGGFDNEQFF. The CDR3 DNA reads as TGTGCCAGCAGTGACGGAGCGGGAGGGTTCGACAATGAGCAGTTCTTC.

The chain combines TRBV2 with TRBJ2-7; D gene unclear. CDR3 length: 15 residues. CDR1 and CDR2 from the germline V gene are SNHLY and FYNNEI. The V and J ends lost 6 bases and 2 bases respectively, with 17 bases between them. Here the CDR3 reads CASSSTDLITYEQYF. The CDR3 DNA reads as TGTGCCAGCAGCTCCACGGACCTTATTACCTACGAGCAGTACTTC.

J is TRBJ1-1 and V is TRBV29-1; 12 positions agree with TRBD1. The CDR3 contains 16 residues. Trimming cost V 1 base and J 5 bases; bases outside gene matches: 8. Germline lookup yields CDR1 SQVTM and CDR2 ANQGSEA. The CDR3 DNA reads as TGCAGCGTTGAAGGGGGACAGGGGGCCTTGCGGACTGAAGCTTTCTTT. Amino acids: CSVEGGQGALRTEAFF.

V gene TRBV6-5 combines with J gene TRBJ2-7, with 8 bases matching TRBD2. Germline CDR1 and CDR2: MNHEY and SVGAGI. V dropped 3 bases and J dropped 7; count of bases not matched to a gene: 11. This CDR3 has 15 residues. The CDR3 here is CASSYEGLGPGEQYF. CDR3 nucleotide sequence: TGTGCCAGCAGTTATGAGGGACTAGGCCCGGGAGAGCAGTACTTC.

The V call is TRBV7-3, the J call TRBJ1-6; unclear D gene. Per germline, CDR1 SGHTA and CDR2 FQGTGA. CDR3 size: 15 residues. Trimming removed 2 bases at V and 6 bases at J, with 11 bases between. The CDR3 DNA is TGTGCCAGCAGCTTAGGTCCAAGATCTAATTCACCCCTCCACTTT. It translates to CASSLGPRSNSPLHF.

The chain has TRBV19 and TRBJ1-1, with D possibly TRBD1 on 6 matching bases. The CDR3 runs 14 residues. The V gene's germline CDR1 is LNHDA and CDR2 SQIVND (reference sequence). V lost 1 base to trimming and J lost 5 bases, with 11 bases between them. The CDR3 sequence is CASSIVGQGTEAFF. The CDR3 nucleotides read TGTGCCAGTAGTATAGTCGGCCAGGGGACTGAAGCTTTCTTT.

The chain is built from TRBV27 and TRBJ2-7, with D perhaps being TRBD1 or TRBD2 (5 bases each). CDR3 size: 16 residues. The V end was cut by 3 bases, the J end by 7 bases, with 22 bases between. Looked up from germline, CDR1 is MNHEY and CDR2 is SMNVEV (reference sequence). CDR3 sequence: CASSFGQAYGTGEQYF. The CDR3 nucleotides are TGTGCCAGCAGTTTCGGACAAGCCTACGGTACGGGGGAGCAGTACTTC.

V usage is TRBV18 and J usage is TRBJ1-6; 7 nucleotides align to TRBD1. Germline-derived CDR1 and CDR2 are KGHSH and LQKENI. This CDR3 contains 17 residues. V gave up 5 bases and J gave up 5 bases; unmatched junction bases: 12. CDR3 nucleotide sequence: TGTGCCAGCTCATCGACAGGGCACCCCTTAGATAATTCACCCCTCCACTTT. Amino acid sequence: CASSSTGHPLDNSPLHF.

This sequence joins TRBV5-4 and TRBJ1-6; 12 nucleotides align to TRBD1. The CDR3 totals 16 residues. In germline, CDR1 is SGHNT, CDR2 YYREEE (reference sequence). Losses at the gene ends were 4 bases for V and 8 bases for J; bases not matched to a gene: 7. CDR3 loop: CASSTRDRGHDSPLHF. The CDR3 DNA follows: TGTGCCAGCAGCACACGGGACAGGGGGCATGATTCACCCCTCCACTTT.

The V call is TRBV2, the J call TRBJ2-7; the D gene is possibly TRBD1 (5 bases). The CDR3 covers 13 residues. V shed 11 bases and J shed 1 base, with 15 bases lying between them. Germline V gene lookup returns CDR1 SNHLY and CDR2 FYNNEI. The chain's CDR3 is CAGAGSPSYEQYF. The CDR3 DNA is TGTGCCGGGGCCGGGTCTCCTTCCTACGAGCAGTACTTC. The full variable domain, with the rest looked up from reference TRBV2 and TRBJ2-7, is EPEVTQTPSHQVTQMGQEVILRCVPISNHLYFYWYRQILGQKVEFLVSFYNNEISEKSEIFDDQFSVERPDGSNFTLKIRSTKLEDSAMYFCAGAGSPSYEQYFGPGTRLTVT.

V and J are TRBV7-9 and TRBJ2-1; 10 nucleotides align to TRBD1. The V gene end was trimmed by 5 bases and the J gene end by 9 bases; junction bases not matched to a gene: 10. The CDR3 contains 15 residues. Germline V gives CDR1 SEHNR, CDR2 FQNEAQ (reference sequence). The CDR3 DNA is TGTGCCAGCAGCCCAAAGGGACAGGGGATAAGTGAGCAGTTCTTC. It is translated as CASSPKGQGISEQFF.